This T cell receptor beta chain was identified in a study of blood T cell repertoires in COVID-19. On the study more broadly: The United States, Italy and Spain supplied acute and convalescent COVID-19 samples. T cells, B-cell-depleted T cells, or PBMCs supplied cDNA or gDNA.

In the original analysis: Quantification of nucleated cells was approximated via reference gene primer amplification. Produced via immunoSEQ multiplex PCR; TCRdb's table is partial and in-frame only. Clone size and the V and J calls come from that table; the DNA yielded D and trimming. The sample lists 25,000 to 35,000 clones; about four fifths were seen once. This CDR3 region has 15 residues. Germline CDR1 reads MNHNY; CDR2 reads SVGAGI (reference sequence). Germline trimming cut 4 bases from V and 2 bases from J; bases unmatched to any gene: 4. The chain uses TRBV6-6 and TRBJ2-3; TRBD1 matches at 9 bases. The source material was peripheral blood. This TCR was recovered from an elderly man with acute or convalescent COVID-19. The CDR3 loop reads CASSLRDRATDTQYF. DNA of the CDR3: TGTGCCAGCAGTTTACGGGACAGGGCCACAGATACGCAGTATTTT.